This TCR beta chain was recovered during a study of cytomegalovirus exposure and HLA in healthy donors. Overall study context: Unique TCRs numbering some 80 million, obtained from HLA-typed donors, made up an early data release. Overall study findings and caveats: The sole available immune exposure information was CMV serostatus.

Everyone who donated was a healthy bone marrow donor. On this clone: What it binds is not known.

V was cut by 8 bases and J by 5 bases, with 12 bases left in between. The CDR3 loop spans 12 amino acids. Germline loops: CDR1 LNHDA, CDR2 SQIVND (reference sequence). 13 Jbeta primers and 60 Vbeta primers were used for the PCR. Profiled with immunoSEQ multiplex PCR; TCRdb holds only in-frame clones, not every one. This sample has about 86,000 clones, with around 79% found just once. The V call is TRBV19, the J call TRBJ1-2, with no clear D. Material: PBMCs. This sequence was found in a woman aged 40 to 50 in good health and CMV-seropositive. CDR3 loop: CASEMSPYGYTF. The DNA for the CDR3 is TGTGCCAGTGAGATGAGCCCTTATGGCTACACCTTC.